These T cell receptor beta chains were read from a single sample in a study of Graves' ophthalmopathy and Graves' hyperthyroidism. TCRdb reprocessed the multiplex PCR reads via MiXCR and lists one record per CDR3 protein. This repertoire shows 400,000 to 450,000 distinct CDR3 sequences, approximately 21% found once; its top ten account for 2.5% to 3.5%. Sequenced input: peripheral blood. These receptors all come from a woman younger than 35 with stable Graves' hyperthyroidism. The CDR3 runs from the conserved cysteine through the conserved F or W. The D gene is left open where the match is weak. Clone size is given for some rows only: seen once, a few or many times, or a class if the clone is expanded.

>TRBV11-1|many|TRBJ2-6|.
TGTGCCAGCAGCCTCCCCCGGGCTAGCGTTTCCGAGAGGGCCAACGTCCTGACTTTC
CASSLPRASVSERANVLTF
>TRBV6-5|many|TRBJ2-7|TRBD2
TGTGCCAGCAGCCAGGGACTAGGTCGCGAGCAGTACTTC
CASSQGLGREQYF
>TRBV19|few|TRBJ1-2|.
TGTGCCAGTAGATCTTCCGCTTGGGACACTGCTGGCTACACCTTC
CASRSSAWDTAGYTF
>TRBV12-3/TRBV12-4|many|TRBJ2-2|.
TGTGCCAGCAAACGGGACCTCAGCGGGGAGCTGTTTTTT
CASKRDLSGELFF
>TRBV27|many|TRBJ2-7|.
TGTGCCAGCAGTTTCGATTTTAAGGGATCCTACGAGCAGTACTTC
CASSFDFKGSYEQYF
>TRBV28|.|TRBJ2-7|.
TGTGCCAGCAGACACGCCGTGACTAGAGTACACGAGCAGTACTTC
CASRHAVTRVHEQYF
>TRBV4-1|many|TRBJ2-5|TRBD2
TGCGCCAGCAGCCACGGGACTAGCGGGTGGGAGACCCAGTACTTC
CASSHGTSGWETQYF
>TRBV28|once|TRBJ1-1|.
TGTGCCAGCAGTCGCCCTTCAAAAGCTTTCTTT
CASSRPSKAFF
>TRBV7-2|many|TRBJ2-5|TRBD2
TGTGCCAGCAGCTTAGCTGGGGAGGGGGAGACCCAGTACTTC
CASSLAGEGETQYF
>TRBV12-5|few|TRBJ1-5|.
TGTGCTAGTGGGGACTCGGGTAGCAATCAGCCCCAGCATTTT
CASGDSGSNQPQHF
>TRBV7-9|many|TRBJ1-2|.
TGTGCCAGCAGCTTAAATCCCTATGGCTACACCTTC
CASSLNPYGYTF
>TRBV11-2|many|TRBJ2-7|TRBD2
TGTGCCAGCAGCTTTCCCCAGCGGGACCCCTACGAGCAGTACTTC
CASSFPQRDPYEQYF
>TRBV20-1|many|TRBJ1-3|.
TGCAGTGCTAGTGGGGGGGGAAACACCATATATTTT
CSASGGGNTIYF
>TRBV10-3|few|TRBJ2-5|TRBD1
TGTGCCATCAGTGCGGGACAGGGACAAGAGACCCAGTACTTC
CAISAGQGQETQYF